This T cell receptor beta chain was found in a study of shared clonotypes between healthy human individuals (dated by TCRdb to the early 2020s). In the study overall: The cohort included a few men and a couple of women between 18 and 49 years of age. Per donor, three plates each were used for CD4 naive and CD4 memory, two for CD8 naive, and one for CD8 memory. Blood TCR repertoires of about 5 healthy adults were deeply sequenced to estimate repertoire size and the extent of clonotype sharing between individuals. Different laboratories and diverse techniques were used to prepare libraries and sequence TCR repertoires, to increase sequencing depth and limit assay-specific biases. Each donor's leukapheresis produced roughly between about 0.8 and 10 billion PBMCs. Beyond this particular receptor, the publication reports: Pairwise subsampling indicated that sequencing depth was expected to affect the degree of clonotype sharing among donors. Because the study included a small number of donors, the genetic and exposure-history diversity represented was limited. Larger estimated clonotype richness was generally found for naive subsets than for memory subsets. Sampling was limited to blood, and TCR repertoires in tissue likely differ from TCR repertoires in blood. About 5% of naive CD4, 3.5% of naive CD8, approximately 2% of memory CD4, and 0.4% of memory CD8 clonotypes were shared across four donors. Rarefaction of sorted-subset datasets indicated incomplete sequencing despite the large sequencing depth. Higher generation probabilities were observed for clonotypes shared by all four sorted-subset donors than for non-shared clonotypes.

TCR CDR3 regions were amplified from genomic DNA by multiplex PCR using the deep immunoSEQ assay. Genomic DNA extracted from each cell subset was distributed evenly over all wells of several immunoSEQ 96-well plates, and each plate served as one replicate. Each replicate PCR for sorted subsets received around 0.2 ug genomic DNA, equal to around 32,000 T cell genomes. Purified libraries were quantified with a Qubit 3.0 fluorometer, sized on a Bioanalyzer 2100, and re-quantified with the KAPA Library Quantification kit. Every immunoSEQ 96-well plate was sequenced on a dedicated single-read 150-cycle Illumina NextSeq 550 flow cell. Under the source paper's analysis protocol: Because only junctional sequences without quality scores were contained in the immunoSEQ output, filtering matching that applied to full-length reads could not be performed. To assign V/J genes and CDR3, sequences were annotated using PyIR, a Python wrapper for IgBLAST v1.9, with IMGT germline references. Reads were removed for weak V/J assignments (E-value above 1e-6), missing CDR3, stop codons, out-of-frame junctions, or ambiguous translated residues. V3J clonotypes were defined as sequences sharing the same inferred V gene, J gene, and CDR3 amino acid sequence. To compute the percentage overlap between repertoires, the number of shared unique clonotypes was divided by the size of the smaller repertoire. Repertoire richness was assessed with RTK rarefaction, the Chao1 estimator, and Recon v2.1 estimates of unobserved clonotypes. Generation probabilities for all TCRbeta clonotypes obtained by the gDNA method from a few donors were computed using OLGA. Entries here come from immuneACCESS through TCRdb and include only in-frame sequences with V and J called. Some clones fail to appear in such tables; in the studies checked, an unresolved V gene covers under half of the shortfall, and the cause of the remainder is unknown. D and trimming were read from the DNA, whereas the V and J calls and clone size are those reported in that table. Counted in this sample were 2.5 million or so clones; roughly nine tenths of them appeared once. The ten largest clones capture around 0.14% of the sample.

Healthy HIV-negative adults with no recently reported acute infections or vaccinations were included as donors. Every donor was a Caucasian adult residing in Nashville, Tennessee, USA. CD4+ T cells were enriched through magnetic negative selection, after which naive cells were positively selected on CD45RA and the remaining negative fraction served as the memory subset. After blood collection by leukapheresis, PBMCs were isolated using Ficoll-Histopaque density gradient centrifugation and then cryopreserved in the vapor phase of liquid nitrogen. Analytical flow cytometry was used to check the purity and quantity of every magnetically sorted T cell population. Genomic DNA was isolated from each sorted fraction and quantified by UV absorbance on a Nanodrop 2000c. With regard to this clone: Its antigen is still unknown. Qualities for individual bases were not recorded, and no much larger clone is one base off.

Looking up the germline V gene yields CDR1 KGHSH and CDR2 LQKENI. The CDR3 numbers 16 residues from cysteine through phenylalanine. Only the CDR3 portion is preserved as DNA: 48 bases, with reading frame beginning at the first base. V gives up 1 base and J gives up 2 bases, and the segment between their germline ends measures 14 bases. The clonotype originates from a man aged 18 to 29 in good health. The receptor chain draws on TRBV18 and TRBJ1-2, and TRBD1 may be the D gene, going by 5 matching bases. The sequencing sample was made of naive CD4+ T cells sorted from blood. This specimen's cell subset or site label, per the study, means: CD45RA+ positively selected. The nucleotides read TGTGCCAGCTCACCACTGGGGGGAGGTGAAAACTATGGCTACACCTTC. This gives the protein CASSPLGGGENYGYTF.